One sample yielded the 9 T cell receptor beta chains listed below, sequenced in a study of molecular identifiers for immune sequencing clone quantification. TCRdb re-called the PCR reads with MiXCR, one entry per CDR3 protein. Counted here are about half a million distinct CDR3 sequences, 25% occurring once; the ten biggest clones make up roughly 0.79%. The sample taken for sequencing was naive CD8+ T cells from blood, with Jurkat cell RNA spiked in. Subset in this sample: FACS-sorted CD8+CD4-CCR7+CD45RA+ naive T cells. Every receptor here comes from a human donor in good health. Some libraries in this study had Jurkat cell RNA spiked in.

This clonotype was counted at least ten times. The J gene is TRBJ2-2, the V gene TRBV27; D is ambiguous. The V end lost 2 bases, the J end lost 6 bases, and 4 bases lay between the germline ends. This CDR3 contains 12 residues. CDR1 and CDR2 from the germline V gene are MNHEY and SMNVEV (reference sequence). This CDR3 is CASSLIAGELFF. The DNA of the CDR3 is TGTGCCAGCAGTTTAATCGCCGGGGAGCTGTTTTTT.

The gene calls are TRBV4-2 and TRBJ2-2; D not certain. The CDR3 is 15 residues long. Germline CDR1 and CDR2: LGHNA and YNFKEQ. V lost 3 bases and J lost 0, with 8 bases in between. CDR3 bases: TGTGCCAGCAGCCACGTATACTCGAACACCGGGGAGCTGTTTTTT. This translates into CASSHVYSNTGELFF.

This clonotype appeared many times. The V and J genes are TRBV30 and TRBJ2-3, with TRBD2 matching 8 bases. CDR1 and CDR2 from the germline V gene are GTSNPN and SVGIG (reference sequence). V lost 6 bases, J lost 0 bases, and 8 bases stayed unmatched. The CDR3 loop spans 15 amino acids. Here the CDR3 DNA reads TGTGCCTGTTCACTAGCGGTACATAGCACAGATACGCAGTATTTT. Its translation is CACSLAVHSTDTQYF.

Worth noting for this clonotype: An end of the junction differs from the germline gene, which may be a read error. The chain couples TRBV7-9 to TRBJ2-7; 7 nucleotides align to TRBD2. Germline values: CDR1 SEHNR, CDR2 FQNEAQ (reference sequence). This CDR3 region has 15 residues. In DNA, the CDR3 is TGTGGCAGCAGCTTCCCTGGCGGGAGTCCCTACGAGCAGTACTTC. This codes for CGSSFPGGSPYEQYF.

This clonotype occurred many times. The CDR3 region has the DNA TGTGCCAGCAGCCCACACATGGGCTCCTACAATGAGCAGTTCTTC. It is translated as CASSPHMGSYNEQFF. The chain uses TRBV7-8 and TRBJ2-1; no clear D gene. The length of the CDR3 is 15 residues. Germline V CDR1 and CDR2: SGHVS, FQNEAQ. Trimming took 5 bases from V and 0 from J, leaving 11 bases between them.

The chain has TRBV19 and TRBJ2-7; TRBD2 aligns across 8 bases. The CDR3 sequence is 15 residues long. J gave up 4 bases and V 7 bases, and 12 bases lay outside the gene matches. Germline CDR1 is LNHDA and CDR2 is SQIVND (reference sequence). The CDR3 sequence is CASKIASGSGYEQYF. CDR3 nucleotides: TGTGCCAGTAAGATCGCGAGCGGGAGTGGTTACGAGCAGTACTTC.

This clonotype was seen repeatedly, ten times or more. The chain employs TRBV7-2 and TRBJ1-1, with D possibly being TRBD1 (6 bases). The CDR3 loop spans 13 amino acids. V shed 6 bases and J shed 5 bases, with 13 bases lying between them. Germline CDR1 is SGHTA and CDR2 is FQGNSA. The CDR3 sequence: CASRVGGRTEAFF. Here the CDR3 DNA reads TGTGCCAGCAGGGTGGGGGGGCGGACTGAAGCTTTCTTT.

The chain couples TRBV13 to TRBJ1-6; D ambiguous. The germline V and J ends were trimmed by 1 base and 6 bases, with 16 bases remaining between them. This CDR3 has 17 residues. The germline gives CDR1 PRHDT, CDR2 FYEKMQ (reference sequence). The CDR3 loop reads CASSLVKEKGSNSPLHF. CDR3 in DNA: TGTGCCAGCAGCTTAGTGAAAGAGAAAGGGAGTAATTCACCCCTCCACTTT. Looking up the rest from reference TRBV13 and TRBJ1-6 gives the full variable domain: AAGVIQSPRHLIKEKRETATLKCYPIPRHDTVYWYQQGPGQDPQFLISFYEKMQSDKGSIPDRFSAQQFSDYHSELNMSSLELGDSALYFCASSLVKEKGSNSPLHFGNGTRLTVT.

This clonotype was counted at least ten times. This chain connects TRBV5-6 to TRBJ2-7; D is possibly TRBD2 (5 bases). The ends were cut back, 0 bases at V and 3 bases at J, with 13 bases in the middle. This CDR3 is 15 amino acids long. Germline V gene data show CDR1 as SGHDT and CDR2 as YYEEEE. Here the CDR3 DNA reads TGTGCCAGCAGCTTGGTCGCCGGGGTCTTCTACGAGCAGTACTTC. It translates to CASSLVAGVFYEQYF.